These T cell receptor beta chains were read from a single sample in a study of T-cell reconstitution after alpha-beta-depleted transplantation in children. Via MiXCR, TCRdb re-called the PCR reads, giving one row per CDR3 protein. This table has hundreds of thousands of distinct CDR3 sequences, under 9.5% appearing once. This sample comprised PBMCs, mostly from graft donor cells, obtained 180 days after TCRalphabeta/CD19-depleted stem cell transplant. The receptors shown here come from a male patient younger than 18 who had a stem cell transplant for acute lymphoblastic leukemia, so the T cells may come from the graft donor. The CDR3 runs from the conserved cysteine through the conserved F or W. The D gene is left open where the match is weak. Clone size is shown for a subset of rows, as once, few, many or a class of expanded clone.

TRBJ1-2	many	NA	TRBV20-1	CSASPNHGYTF	TGCAGTGCTAGCCCCAACCATGGCTACACCTTC
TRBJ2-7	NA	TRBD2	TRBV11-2	CASSQPLLAGGPYEQYF	TGTGCCAGCAGCCAACCTCTACTAGCGGGAGGGCCCTACGAGCAGTACTTC
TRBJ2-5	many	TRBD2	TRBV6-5	CASSRGLAGLGRETQYF	TGTGCCAGCAGTCGGGGACTAGCGGGCCTGGGGCGGGAGACCCAGTACTTC
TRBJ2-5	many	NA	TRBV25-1	CASSEFRLQETQYF	TGTGCCAGCAGTGAATTTCGCCTCCAAGAGACCCAGTACTTC
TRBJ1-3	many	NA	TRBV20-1	CSAGTFGNTIYF	TGCAGTGCGGGGACGTTTGGAAACACCATATATTTT
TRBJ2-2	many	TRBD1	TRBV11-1	CASSLQGDTGELFF	TGTGCCAGCAGCTTACAGGGGGACACCGGGGAGCTGTTTTTT
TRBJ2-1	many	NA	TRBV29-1	CSVVGGKYGNEQFF	TGCAGCGTTGTTGGGGGGAAGTATGGGAATGAGCAGTTCTTC
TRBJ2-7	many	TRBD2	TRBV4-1	CASSQELADSYEQYF	TGCGCCAGCAGCCAAGAACTAGCGGACTCCTACGAGCAGTACTTC
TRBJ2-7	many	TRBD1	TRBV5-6	CASSYFTGGGHEQYF	TGTGCCAGCAGCTATTTCACAGGGGGCGGCCACGAGCAGTACTTC
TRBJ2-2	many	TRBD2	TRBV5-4	CASSLLGGLGLNTGELFF	TGTGCCAGCAGCTTGCTCGGGGGACTAGGTCTAAACACCGGGGAGCTGTTTTTT
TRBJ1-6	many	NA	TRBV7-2	CASSFTPGPIDSPLHF	TGTGCCAGCAGCTTTACACCGGGACCTATAGATTCACCCCTCCACTTT
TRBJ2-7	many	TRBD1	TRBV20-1	CSARDSTGVSYEQYF	TGCAGTGCTAGAGATTCGACAGGGGTCTCCTACGAGCAGTACTTC